The 18 T cell receptor beta chains presented below share a single source sample, sequenced in a study of patients and donors after allogeneic stem cell transplantation. TCRdb re-called the RT-PCR reads with MiXCR, one entry per CDR3 protein. The data hold 150,000 or so distinct CDR3 sequences, with 24% observed a single time. Sample: blood, either unsorted or a sorted T cell fraction (not recorded which). The receptors were gathered from a human donor who was either an allogeneic HSCT recipient or a stem cell or donor lymphocyte infusion donor (not recorded which). It is not recorded whose cells these are; they may come from a transplant donor.

This rearrangement joins TRBV9 to TRBJ2-1, with D hard to call. CDR3 length equals 14 residues. Germline lookup yields CDR1 SGDLS and CDR2 YYNGEE. V was cut by 0 bases and J by 6 bases, with 10 bases left in between. CDR3 region: CASSVATARNEQFF. In DNA form, the CDR3 reads TGTGCCAGCAGCGTAGCTACTGCCCGCAATGAGCAGTTCTTC.

The rearrangement links TRBV12-3 or TRBV12-4 to TRBJ2-7, with 11 nucleotides matching TRBD1. Germline trimming cut 5 bases from V and 5 bases from J; bases unmatched to any gene: 5. This CDR3 spans 14 amino acids. CDR3 sequence (DNA): TGTGCCAGCAGTCCTAGGACAGGGGGCAACGAGCAGTACTTC. It is translated as CASSPRTGGNEQYF.

The chain combines TRBV12-3 or TRBV12-4 with TRBJ1-1; D uncertain. The CDR3 contains 14 residues. V was pared by 3 bases and J by 1 base, with 9 bases between. The CDR3 region has the DNA TGTGCCAGCAGTTTGAGGGCTTCGAACACTGAAGCTTTCTTT. It codes for CASSLRASNTEAFF.

This clonotype was found a few times. The chain recombines TRBV7-8 with TRBJ1-1; D remains ambiguous. The germline gives CDR1 SGHVS, CDR2 FQNEAQ. V gave up 5 bases and J gave up 0 bases, with 10 bases separating them. The CDR3 contains 14 residues. The CDR3 DNA reads TGTGCCAGCAGCGGCAGGCTTATGAACACTGAAGCTTTCTTT. Translated, it gives CASSGRLMNTEAFF.

The table lists this clonotype with a few counts. V is TRBV20-1 and J is TRBJ1-2; D possibly corresponds to TRBD1 (5 bases). The V and J ends lost 0 bases and 2 bases respectively, with 10 bases between them. Looked up from germline, CDR1 is DFQATT and CDR2 is SNEGSKA (reference sequence). The CDR3 length is 14 residues. CDR3 sequence (DNA): TGCAGTGCTAGAGATATATCAGGGAACTATGGCTACACCTTC. It is translated as CSARDISGNYGYTF.

The table lists this clonotype with a few counts. The chain recombines TRBV6-5 with TRBJ2-3; perhaps D is TRBD1 or TRBD2 (5 bases each). Germline V gene lookup returns CDR1 MNHEY and CDR2 SVGAGI. V lost 0 bases, J lost 0 bases, and 16 bases lay in between. CDR3 length equals 18 residues. The CDR3 is CASSYSRGANPSTDTQYF. The CDR3 coding sequence is TGTGCCAGCAGTTACTCGAGGGGTGCTAATCCTAGCACAGATACGCAGTATTTT.

Turning to this clonotype: With a much larger clone just one base away, this may be a read error. The CDR3 nucleotides are TGCGCCAGCAGCTCCCTACAGGGTGCGGTCGGCGCCTACACCTTC. Translated, it gives CASSSLQGAVGAYTF. The chain links TRBV5-1 to TRBJ1-2, with D possibly TRBD1 on 6 matching bases. CDR1 and CDR2 from the germline V gene are SGHRS and YFSETQ. Trimming shortened V by 3 bases and J by 10 bases, and 22 bases separated the two germline ends. The CDR3 loop spans 15 amino acids.

The CDR3 region has the DNA TGTGCCTGGACCGCGGCCAGGGATACCGGGGAGCTGTTTTTT. This gives the protein CAWTAARDTGELFF. The V gene is TRBV30, the J gene TRBJ2-2, with D possibly TRBD1 on 5 matching bases. V lost 4 bases and J 5 bases, leaving 14 bases between the germline ends. The CDR3 length is 14 residues. CDR1 is GTSNPN and CDR2 is SVGIG in the germline V gene (reference sequence).

V is TRBV12-3 or TRBV12-4 and J is TRBJ1-1; possible D gene TRBD1, 5 bases. Trimming cost V 5 bases and J 9 bases, with 22 bases left between them. The CDR3 consists of 15 residues. CDR3 nucleotides: TGTGCCAGCAGTCTCCCACAAGGGGTCATAGGGAAAGCTTTCTTT. It encodes CASSLPQGVIGKAFF.

The chain is built from TRBV3-1 and TRBJ2-7; possible D gene TRBD1, 5 bases. Between the trimmed V and J ends, which lost 2 bases and 4 bases, there was a span of 12 bases. Looked up from germline, CDR1 is LGHDT and CDR2 is YNNKEL (reference sequence). The CDR3 has 14 residues. The CDR3 DNA reads as TGTGCCAGCAGCCAAACAGGCCGAAGTTACGAGCAGTACTTC. It translates to CASSQTGRSYEQYF.

The chain links TRBV4-2 to TRBJ2-1; D possibly uses TRBD1 or TRBD2 (5 bases each). In germline, CDR1 is LGHNA, CDR2 YNFKEQ. The CDR3 is 19 residues long. With 3 bases removed from V and 5 bases from J, the gap between germline ends came to 26 bases. For the CDR3, the DNA is TGTGCCAGCAGCCAGATTTTCTTCCTGATAGCCGAGGGGCACAATGAGCAGTTCTTC. It is translated as CASSQIFFLIAEGHNEQFF.

In its sample, this clonotype was seen a few times. CDR3: CSAGGSGRAGSDTQYF. DNA for the CDR3: TGCAGTGCAGGGGGTAGCGGGAGGGCCGGCTCGGATACGCAGTATTTT. The chain joins TRBV20-1 to TRBJ2-3, with 11 nucleotides matching TRBD2. Germline values: CDR1 DFQATT, CDR2 SNEGSKA (reference sequence). This CDR3 has 16 amino acids. Trimming at V came to 6 bases and at J to 6 bases, leaving 14 bases not matched to a gene.

CDR3 protein: CASSLVGTPNTEAFF. CDR3 bases: TGCGCCAGCAGCTTGGTGGGGACCCCAAACACTGAAGCTTTCTTT. The chain couples TRBV5-1 to TRBJ1-1; D is perhaps TRBD1 (5 bases). CDR3 length: 15 residues. V gave up 0 bases and J gave up 2 bases, with 11 bases separating them. Looked up from germline, CDR1 is SGHRS and CDR2 is YFSETQ.

This clonotype was counted only a few times. CDR3 in DNA: TGCAGTGCAGTACAGGGGAATGAAAAACTGTTTTTT. The encoded protein is CSAVQGNEKLFF. The gene calls are TRBV20-1 and TRBJ1-4; 7 nucleotides agree with TRBD1. The CDR3 totals 12 residues. V lost 6 bases and J lost 5; bases outside the gene matches: 3. Germline CDR1 is DFQATT and CDR2 is SNEGSKA (reference sequence).

A few counts support this clonotype. V gene TRBV7-2 combines with J gene TRBJ1-1; D gene ambiguous. The CDR3 loop spans 14 amino acids. CDR1 SGHTA and CDR2 FQGNSA come from the germline V gene. Between the trimmed V and J ends, which lost 1 base and 5 bases, there was a span of 11 bases. The CDR3 bases are TGTGCCAGCAGCTTAGATGGAACGGGGACTGAAGCTTTCTTT. This translates into CASSLDGTGTEAFF.

The chain carries TRBV5-1 and TRBJ2-2; D possibly corresponds to TRBD2 (6 bases). The CDR3 has 13 residues. The V end was cut by 5 bases, the J end by 4 bases, with 9 bases between. Germline V lookup: CDR1 SGHRS, CDR2 YFSETQ. In DNA, the CDR3 is TGCGCCAGCAGAATGACTAGCACCGGGGAGCTGTTTTTT. Amino acid sequence: CASRMTSTGELFF.

The rearrangement joins TRBV20-1 to TRBJ2-7; D gene ambiguous. Germline-derived CDR1 and CDR2 are DFQATT and SNEGSKA (reference sequence). CDR3 size: 12 residues. Between the trimmed V and J ends, which lost 3 bases and 2 bases, there was a span of 8 bases. The CDR3 loop reads CSASPDPYEQYF. The CDR3, as DNA: TGCAGTGCTAGCCCGGACCCCTACGAGCAGTACTTC.

The chain employs TRBV9 and TRBJ2-7, with 10 bases fitting TRBD2. This CDR3 is 14 amino acids long. Germline CDR1 reads SGDLS; CDR2 reads YYNGEE. V lost 1 base, J lost 4 bases, and 2 bases stayed unmatched. In nucleotides, the CDR3 is TGTGCCAGCAGCGTATCTAGCGGGAGTTACGAGCAGTACTTC. Protein: CASSVSSGSYEQYF.